Reported below is one T cell receptor (beta chain). The data were taken from a study of blood T cell repertoires in COVID-19. On the study more broadly: Material from acute and convalescent COVID-19 was sourced from the United States, Italy and Spain. The analysed material was cDNA or gDNA that came from T cells, B-cell-depleted T cells, or PBMCs.

The CDR3 covers 15 residues. The germline V and J ends were trimmed by 0 bases and 1 base, with 8 bases remaining between them. From germline, CDR1 is PRHDT and CDR2 FYEKMQ (reference sequence). Enrollment of patients from Seattle took place during active infection, with longitudinal follow-up. The table came from immunoSEQ multiplex PCR; TCRdb's copy has only in-frame clones and leaves some out. The sample lists about 300,000 clones; 75% to 95% were seen once. The V and J genes are TRBV13 and TRBJ2-3, with no clear D. Input material: peripheral blood. This TCR was recovered from a woman aged 25 to 39 with COVID-19, enrolled during active disease. The CDR3: CASSLGGARTDTQYF. The CDR3 DNA sequence: TGTGCCAGCAGCTTAGGTGGAGCTCGCACAGATACGCAGTATTTT.